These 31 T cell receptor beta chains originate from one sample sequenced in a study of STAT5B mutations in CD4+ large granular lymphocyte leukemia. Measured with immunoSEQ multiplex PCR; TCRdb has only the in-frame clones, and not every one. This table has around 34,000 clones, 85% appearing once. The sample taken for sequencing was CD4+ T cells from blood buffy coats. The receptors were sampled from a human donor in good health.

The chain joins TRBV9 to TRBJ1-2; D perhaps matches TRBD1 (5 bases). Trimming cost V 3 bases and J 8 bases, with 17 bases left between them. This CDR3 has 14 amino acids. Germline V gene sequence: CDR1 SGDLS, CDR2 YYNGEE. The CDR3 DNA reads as TGTGCCAGCAGCGCTGGGACCTTTTCGGGCGGCTACACCTTC. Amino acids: CASSAGTFSGGYTF. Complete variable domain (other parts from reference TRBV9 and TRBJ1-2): DSGVTQTPKHLITATGQRVTLRCSPRSGDLSVYWYQQSLDQGLQFLIQYYNGEERAKGNILERFSAQQFPDLHSELNLSSLELGDSALYFCASSAGTFSGGYTFGSGTRLTVV.

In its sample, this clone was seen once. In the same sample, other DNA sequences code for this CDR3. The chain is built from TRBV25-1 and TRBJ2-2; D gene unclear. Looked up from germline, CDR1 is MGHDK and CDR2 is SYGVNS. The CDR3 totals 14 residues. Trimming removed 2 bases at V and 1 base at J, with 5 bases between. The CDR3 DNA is TGTGCCAGCAGTGAACGGTTGAACACCGGGGAGCTGTTTTTT. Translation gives CASSERLNTGELFF.

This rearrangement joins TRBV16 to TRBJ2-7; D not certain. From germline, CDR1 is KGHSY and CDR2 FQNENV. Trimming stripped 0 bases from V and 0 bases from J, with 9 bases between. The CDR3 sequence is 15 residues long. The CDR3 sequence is CASSQSQAYSYEQYF. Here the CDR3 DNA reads TGTGCCAGCAGCCAATCCCAGGCCTACTCCTACGAGCAGTACTTC.

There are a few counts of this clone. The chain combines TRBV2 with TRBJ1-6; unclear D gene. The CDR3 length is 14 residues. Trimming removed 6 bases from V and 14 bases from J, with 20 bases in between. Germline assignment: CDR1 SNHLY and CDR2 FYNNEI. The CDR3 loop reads CASRGGPAMVALHF. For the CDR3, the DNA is TGTGCCAGCAGGGGCGGCCCCGCCATGGTGGCCCTCCACTTT.

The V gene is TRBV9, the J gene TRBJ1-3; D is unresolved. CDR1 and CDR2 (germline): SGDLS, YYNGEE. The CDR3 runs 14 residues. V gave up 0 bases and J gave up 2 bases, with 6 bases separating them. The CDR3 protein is CASSVGTAGNTIYF. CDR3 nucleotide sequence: TGTGCCAGCAGCGTAGGGACCGCTGGAAACACCATATATTTT.

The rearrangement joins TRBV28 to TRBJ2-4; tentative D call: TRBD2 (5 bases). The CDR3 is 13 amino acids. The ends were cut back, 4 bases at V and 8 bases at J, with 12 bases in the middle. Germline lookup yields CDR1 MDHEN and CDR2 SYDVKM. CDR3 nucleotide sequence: TGTGCCAGCAGTTCCGGGCCGGAGGACATTCAGTACTTC. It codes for CASSSGPEDIQYF.

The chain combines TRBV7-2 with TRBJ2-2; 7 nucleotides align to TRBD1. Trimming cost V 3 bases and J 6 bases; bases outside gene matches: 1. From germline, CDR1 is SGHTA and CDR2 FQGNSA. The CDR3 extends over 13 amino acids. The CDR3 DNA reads TGTGCCAGCAGCTTTCAGGGGGCCGGGGAGCTGTTTTTT. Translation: CASSFQGAGELFF.

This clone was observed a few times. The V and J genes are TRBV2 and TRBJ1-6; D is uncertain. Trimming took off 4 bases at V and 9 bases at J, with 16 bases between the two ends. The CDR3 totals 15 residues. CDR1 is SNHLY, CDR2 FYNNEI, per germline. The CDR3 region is CASSVSGSMGSPLHF. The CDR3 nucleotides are TGTGCCAGCAGTGTTAGTGGGTCGATGGGTTCACCCCTCCACTTT.

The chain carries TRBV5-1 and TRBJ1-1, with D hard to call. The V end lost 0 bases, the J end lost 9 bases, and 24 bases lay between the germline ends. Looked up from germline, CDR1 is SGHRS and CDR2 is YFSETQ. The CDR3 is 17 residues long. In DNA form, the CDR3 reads TGCGCCAGCAGCTTGGATACATTCCCGGGCGGCGCGCCCAAAGCTTTCTTT. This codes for CASSLDTFPGGAPKAFF.

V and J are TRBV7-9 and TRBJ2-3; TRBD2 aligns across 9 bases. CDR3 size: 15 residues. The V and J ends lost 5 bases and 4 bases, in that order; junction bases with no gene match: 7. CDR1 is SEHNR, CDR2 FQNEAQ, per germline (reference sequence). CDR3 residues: CASSPRLAVADTQYF. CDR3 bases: TGTGCCAGCAGCCCGAGACTAGCGGTCGCAGATACGCAGTATTTT. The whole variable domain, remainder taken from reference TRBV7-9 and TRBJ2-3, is DTGVSQNPRHKITKRGQNVTFRCDPISEHNRLYWYRQTLGQGPEFLTYFQNEAQLEKSRLLSDRFSAERPKGSFSTLEIQRTEQGDSAMYLCASSPRLAVADTQYFGPGTRLTVL.

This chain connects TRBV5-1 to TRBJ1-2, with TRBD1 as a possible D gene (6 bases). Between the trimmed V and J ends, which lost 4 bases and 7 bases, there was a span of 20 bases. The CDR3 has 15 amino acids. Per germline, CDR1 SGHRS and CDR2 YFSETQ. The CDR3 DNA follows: TGCGCCAGCAGCCCGGGGGGGGCCGATCTCTCTGGCTACACCTTC. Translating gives CASSPGGADLSGYTF.

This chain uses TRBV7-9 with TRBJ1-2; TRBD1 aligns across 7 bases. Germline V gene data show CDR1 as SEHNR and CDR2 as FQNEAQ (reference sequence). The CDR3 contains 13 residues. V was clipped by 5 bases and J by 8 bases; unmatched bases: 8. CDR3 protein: CASSIDRDRGYTF. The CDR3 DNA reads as TGTGCCAGCAGCATAGACAGGGACAGAGGCTACACCTTC.

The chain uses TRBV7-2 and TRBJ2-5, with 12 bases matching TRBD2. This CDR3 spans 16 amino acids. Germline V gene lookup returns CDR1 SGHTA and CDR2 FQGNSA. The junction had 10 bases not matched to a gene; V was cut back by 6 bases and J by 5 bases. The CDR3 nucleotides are TGTGCCAGCAGGACCACTTCTAGCGGGAGGGGCGAGACCCAGTACTTC. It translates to CASRTTSSGRGETQYF. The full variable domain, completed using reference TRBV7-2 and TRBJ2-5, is GAGVSQSPSNKVTEKGKDVELRCDPISGHTALYWYRQSLGQGLEFLIYFQGNSAPDKSGLPSDRFSAERTGGSVSTLTIQRTQQEDSAVYLCASRTTSSGRGETQYFGPGTRLLVL.

The CDR3 DNA reads as TGTGCCAGCAGCACCCCCGGGGAGGGGGCGATTGAGTACGGCTACACCTTC. Protein: CASSTPGEGAIEYGYTF. The rearrangement uses TRBV7-9 and TRBJ1-2, with 7 bases aligning to TRBD1. The V gene end was trimmed by 5 bases and the J gene end by 8 bases; junction bases not matched to a gene: 20. CDR1 and CDR2 (germline): SEHNR, FQNEAQ (reference sequence). The CDR3 has 17 residues. The full variable domain, with the rest looked up from reference TRBV7-9 and TRBJ1-2, is DTGVSQNPRHKITKRGQNVTFRCDPISEHNRLYWYRQTLGQGPEFLTYFQNEAQLEKSRLLSDRFSAERPKGSFSTLEIQRTEQGDSAMYLCASSTPGEGAIEYGYTFGSGTRLTVV.

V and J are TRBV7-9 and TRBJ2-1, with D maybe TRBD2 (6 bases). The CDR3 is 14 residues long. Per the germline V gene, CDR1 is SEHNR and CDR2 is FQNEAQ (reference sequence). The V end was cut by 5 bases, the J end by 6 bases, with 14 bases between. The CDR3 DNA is TGTGCCAGCAGCCCAGCGGGTTTGTTCAATGAGCAGTTCTTC. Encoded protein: CASSPAGLFNEQFF.

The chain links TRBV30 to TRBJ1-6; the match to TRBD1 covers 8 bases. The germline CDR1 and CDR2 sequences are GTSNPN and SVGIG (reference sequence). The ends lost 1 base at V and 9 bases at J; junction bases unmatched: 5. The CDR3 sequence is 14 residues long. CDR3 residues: CAWSGQGAGSPLHF. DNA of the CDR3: TGTGCCTGGAGTGGTCAGGGGGCCGGTTCACCCCTCCACTTT.

CDR3: CASSKEREASYEQYF. Here the CDR3 DNA reads TGTGCCAGCAGCAAAGAGCGGGAGGCCTCCTACGAGCAGTACTTC. The chain employs TRBV21-1 and TRBJ2-7; the D segment call TRBD2 is taken from the table without a DNA check. TRBV21-1 is an annotated pseudogene. The CDR3 covers 15 residues.

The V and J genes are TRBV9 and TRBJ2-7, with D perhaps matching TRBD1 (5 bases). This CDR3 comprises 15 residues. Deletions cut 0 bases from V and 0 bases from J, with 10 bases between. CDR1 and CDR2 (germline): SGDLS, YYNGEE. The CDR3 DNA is TGTGCCAGCAGCGTAGTCCCAGGGCCCTCCTACGAGCAGTACTTC. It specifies CASSVVPGPSYEQYF.

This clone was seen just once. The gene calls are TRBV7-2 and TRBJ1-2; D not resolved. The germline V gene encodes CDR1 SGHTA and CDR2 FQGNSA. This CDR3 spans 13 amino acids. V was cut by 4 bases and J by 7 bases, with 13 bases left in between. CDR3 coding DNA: TGTGCCAGCAGCTATCAAGGAACTGGTGGCTACACCTTC. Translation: CASSYQGTGGYTF.

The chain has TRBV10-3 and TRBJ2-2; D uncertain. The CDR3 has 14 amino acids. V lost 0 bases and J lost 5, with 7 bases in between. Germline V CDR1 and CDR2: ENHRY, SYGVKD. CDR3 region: CAISESDGTGELFF. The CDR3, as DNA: TGTGCCATCAGTGAGTCCGACGGGACCGGGGAGCTGTTTTTT.

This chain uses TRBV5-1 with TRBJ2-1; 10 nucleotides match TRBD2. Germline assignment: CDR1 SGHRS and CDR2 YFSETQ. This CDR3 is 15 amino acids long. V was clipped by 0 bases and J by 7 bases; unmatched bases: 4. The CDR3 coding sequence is TGCGCCAGCAGCTTGGAAGCGGGAGGGGGTAATGAGCAGTTCTTC. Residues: CASSLEAGGGNEQFF.

CDR3 region: CSARDGGNQPQHF. The DNA of the CDR3 is TGCAGCGCCCGGGACGGCGGCAATCAGCCCCAGCATTTT. J is TRBJ1-5 and V is TRBV29-1, with D perhaps TRBD1 (5 bases). This CDR3 comprises 13 residues. V was clipped by 7 bases and J by 2 bases, with 12 bases between them. Germline-derived CDR1 and CDR2 are SQVTM and ANQGSEA. Supplemented by reference TRBV29-1 and TRBJ1-5, the full variable domain reads SAVISQKPSRDICQRGTSLTIQCQVDSQVTMMFWYRQQPGQSLTLIATANQGSEATYESGFVIDKFPISRPNLTFSTLTVSNMSPEDSSIYLCSARDGGNQPQHFGDGTRLSIL.

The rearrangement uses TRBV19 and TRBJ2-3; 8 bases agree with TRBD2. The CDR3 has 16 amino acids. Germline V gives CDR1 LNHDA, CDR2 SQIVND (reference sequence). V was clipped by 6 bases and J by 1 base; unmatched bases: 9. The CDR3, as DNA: TGTGCCAGTAGCGGGGGGGCTTCTCCTGGCACAGATACGCAGTATTTT. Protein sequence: CASSGGASPGTDTQYF.

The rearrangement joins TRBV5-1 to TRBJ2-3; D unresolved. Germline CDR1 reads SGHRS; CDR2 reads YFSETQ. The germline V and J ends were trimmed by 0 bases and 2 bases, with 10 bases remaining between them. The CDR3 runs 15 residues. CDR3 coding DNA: TGCGCCAGCAGCTTGGACGGCACTAACACAGATACGCAGTATTTT. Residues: CASSLDGTNTDTQYF. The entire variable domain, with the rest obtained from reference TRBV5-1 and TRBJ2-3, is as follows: KAGVTQTPRYLIKTRGQQVTLSCSPISGHRSVSWYQQTPGQGLQFLFEYFSETQRNKGNFPGRFSGRQFSNSRSEMNVSTLELGDSALYLCASSLDGTNTDTQYFGPGTRLTVL.

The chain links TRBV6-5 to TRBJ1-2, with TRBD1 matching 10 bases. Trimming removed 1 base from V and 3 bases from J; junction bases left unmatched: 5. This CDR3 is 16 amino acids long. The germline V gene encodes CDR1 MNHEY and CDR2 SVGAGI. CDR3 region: CASSYYFGQGDYGYTF. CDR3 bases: TGTGCCAGCAGTTACTACTTCGGACAGGGGGACTATGGCTACACCTTC.

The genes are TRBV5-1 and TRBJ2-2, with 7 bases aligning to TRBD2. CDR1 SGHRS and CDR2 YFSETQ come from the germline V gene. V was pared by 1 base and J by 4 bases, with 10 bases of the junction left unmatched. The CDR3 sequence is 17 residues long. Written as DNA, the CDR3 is TGCGCCAGCAGCTTGCTCGGGACTACAAGGGGCACCGGGGAGCTGTTTTTT. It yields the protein CASSLLGTTRGTGELFF. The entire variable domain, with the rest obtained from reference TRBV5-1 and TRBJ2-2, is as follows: KAGVTQTPRYLIKTRGQQVTLSCSPISGHRSVSWYQQTPGQGLQFLFEYFSETQRNKGNFPGRFSGRQFSNSRSEMNVSTLELGDSALYLCASSLLGTTRGTGELFFGEGSRLTVL.

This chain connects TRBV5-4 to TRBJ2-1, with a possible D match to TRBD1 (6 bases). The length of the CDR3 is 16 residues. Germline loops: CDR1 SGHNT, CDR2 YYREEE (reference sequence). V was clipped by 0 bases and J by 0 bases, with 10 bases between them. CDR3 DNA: TGTGCCAGCAGCTTGGGGACAGCTAGCTCCTACAATGAGCAGTTCTTC. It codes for CASSLGTASSYNEQFF.

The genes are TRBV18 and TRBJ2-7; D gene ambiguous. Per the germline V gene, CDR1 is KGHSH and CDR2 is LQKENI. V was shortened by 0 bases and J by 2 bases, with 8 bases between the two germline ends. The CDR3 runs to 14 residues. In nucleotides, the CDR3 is TGTGCCAGCTCACCACCGAGGCAGCCCTACGAGCAGTACTTC. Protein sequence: CASSPPRQPYEQYF. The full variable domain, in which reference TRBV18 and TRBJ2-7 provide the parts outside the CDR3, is NAGVMQNPRHLVRRRGQEARLRCSPMKGHSHVYWYRQLPEEGLKFMVYLQKENIIDESGMPKERFSAEFPKEGPSILRIQQVVRGDSAAYFCASSPPRQPYEQYFGPGTRLTVT.

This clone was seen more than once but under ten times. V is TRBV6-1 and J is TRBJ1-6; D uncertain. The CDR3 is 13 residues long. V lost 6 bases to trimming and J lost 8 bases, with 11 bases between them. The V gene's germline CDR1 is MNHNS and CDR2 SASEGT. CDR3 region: CASSAVSDSPLHF. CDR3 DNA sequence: TGTGCCAGCAGCGCGGTATCGGATTCACCCCTCCACTTT.

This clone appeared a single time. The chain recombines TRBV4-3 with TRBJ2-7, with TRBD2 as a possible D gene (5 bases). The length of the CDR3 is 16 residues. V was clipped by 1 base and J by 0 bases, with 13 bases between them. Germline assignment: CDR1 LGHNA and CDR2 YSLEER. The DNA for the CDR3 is TGCGCCAGCAGCCAAGGGGGTCCTAGCCGCTCCTACGAGCAGTACTTC. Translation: CASSQGGPSRSYEQYF.

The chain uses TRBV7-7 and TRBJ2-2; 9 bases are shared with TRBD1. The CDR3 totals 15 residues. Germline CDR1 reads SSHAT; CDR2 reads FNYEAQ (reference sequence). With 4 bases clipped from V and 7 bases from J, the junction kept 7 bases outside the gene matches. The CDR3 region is CASSSGQGRNGELFF. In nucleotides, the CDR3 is TGTGCCAGCAGCTCCGGACAGGGGAGAAACGGGGAGCTGTTTTTT.